The 21 T cell receptor beta chains given below trace back to one sample, sequenced in a study of T cell clonality in common variable immunodeficiency. Measured with immunoSEQ multiplex PCR; TCRdb has only the in-frame clones, and not every one. The profile covers around 45,000 clones, none occurring a single time. Input material: peripheral blood mononuclear cells. Source of these receptors: a person aged 18 to 70 in good health.

This clone was seen at least ten times. The read ends 3 residues before the CDR3 terminus; that terminus is restored from the germline J gene. The V and J genes are TRBV5-1 and TRBJ1-2, with a possible D match to TRBD1 (6 bases). This CDR3 is 14 amino acids long. Trimming took 1 base from V and 2 from J, leaving 9 bases between them. Germline V gene data show CDR1 as SGHRS and CDR2 as YFSETQ. CDR3 protein: CASSLLGANYGYTF. The CDR3 DNA, read in part, is TGCGCCAGCAGCTTGCTGGGGGCAAACTATGGC.

This clone appeared a few times. Sequencing ends 3 residues short of the CDR3 end; the germline J gene provides the rest. The gene calls are TRBV27 and TRBJ2-5; TRBD1 aligns across 7 bases. Per the germline V gene, CDR1 is MNHEY and CDR2 is SMNVEV (reference sequence). After removal of 3 bases from V and 2 bases from J, the junction contained 3 bases not matched to a gene. The CDR3 length is 14 residues. The CDR3 is CASSFTGEQETQYF. CDR3 bases read: TGTGCCAGCAGTTTTACAGGGGAACAAGAGACC.

This clone was counted a few times. The missing CDR3 end, 3 residues past where the read stops, is filled in from the germline J gene. The chain couples TRBV6-4 to TRBJ2-3; 7 bases are a match to TRBD1. This CDR3 has 16 amino acids. V shed 5 bases, J shed 0 bases, and the junction held 8 bases outside the gene matches. In germline, CDR1 is MRHNA, CDR2 SNTAGT. CDR3 sequence: CASSQLPGQSTDTQYF. The covered CDR3 bases are TGTGCCAGCAGTCAGCTACCGGGACAGAGCACAGATACG.

This clone was counted many times. The read falls 3 residues short of the CDR3 end, and the missing part is taken from the germline J gene. J is TRBJ1-4 and V is TRBV5-1; D perhaps matches TRBD1 (5 bases). The CDR3 length is 14 residues. Germline V gene data show CDR1 as SGHRS and CDR2 as YFSETQ. Trimming took 4 bases from V and 5 from J, leaving 12 bases between them. The sequenced part of the CDR3 DNA is TGCGCCAGCAGCCGTGACAGCAACAATGAAAAA. Translating it yields CASSRDSNNEK. Given in full, the CDR3 is CASSRDSNNEKLFF.

In its sample, this clone was seen a few times. Incomplete CDR3 DNA: TGTGCCAGCAGCAAGGGACTAGCGGGAGTTACTGAG. Amino acids: CASSKGLAGVTE. From start to end, the CDR3 is CASSKGLAGVTEQFF. The chain combines TRBV7-9 with TRBJ2-1; 14 bases are shared with TRBD2. With the read ending 3 residues before the CDR3 end, the germline J gene is used to fill in that end. Germline V gene lookup returns CDR1 SEHNR and CDR2 FQNEAQ (reference sequence). The CDR3 runs to 15 residues. Germline trimming cut 5 bases from V and 9 bases from J; bases unmatched to any gene: 6.

This clone was seen only a few times. Read sequence stops 3 residues before the CDR3 end, and the germline J gene provides the missing end. This chain links TRBV30 with TRBJ1-2, with D maybe TRBD1 (5 bases). The CDR3 has 11 residues. Germline V lookup: CDR1 GTSNPN, CDR2 SVGIG (reference sequence). V was pared by 0 bases and J by 7 bases, with 6 bases between. The CDR3 region is CAWSVGGGYTF. The CDR3 DNA, read in part, is TGTGCCTGGAGTGTGGGGGGTGGC. The full variable domain, in which reference TRBV30 and TRBJ1-2 provide the parts outside the CDR3, is SQTIHQWPATLVQPVGSPLSLECTVEGTSNPNLYWYRQAAGRGLQLLFYSVGIGQISSEVPQNLSASRPQDRQFILSSKKLLLSDSGFYLCAWSVGGGYTFGSGTRLTVV.

This clone was counted many times. The CDR3 extends 3 residues past the end of the read, so its final part is completed from the germline J gene. The J gene is TRBJ1-1, the V gene TRBV18; TRBD1 aligns across 10 bases. The CDR3 totals 13 residues. Germline V gene data show CDR1 as KGHSH and CDR2 as LQKENI. Unmatched junction bases numbered 3, after V lost 4 bases and J lost 7 bases. The sequenced part of the CDR3 DNA is TGTGCCAGCTCACTTGGACAGGGGGATGAA. Amino acid sequence: CASSLGQGDE. The whole CDR3 is CASSLGQGDEAFF.

The sample holds many counts of this clone. The CDR3 extends 3 residues past the end of the read, so its final part is completed from the germline J gene. The chain uses TRBV12-3 or TRBV12-4 and TRBJ1-2, with 11 positions matching TRBD1. This CDR3 contains 13 residues. The J segment lost 7 bases and the V segment lost 7 bases, leaving 5 bases of the junction unmatched. The CDR3 DNA, read in part, is TGTGCCAGCACACAGGGACAGGGGGTTGGC. It encodes CASTQGQGVG. Given in full, the CDR3 is CASTQGQGVGYTF.

This clone showed up many times. The DNA ends 3 residues before the CDR3 does, and the rest of the CDR3 is filled in from the germline J gene. V gene TRBV30 combines with J gene TRBJ1-5, with 8 bases fitting TRBD1. CDR3 length: 18 residues. V shed 4 bases, J shed 4 bases, and the junction held 18 bases outside the gene matches. Looked up from germline, CDR1 is GTSNPN and CDR2 is SVGIG (reference sequence). CDR3 DNA, as far as it was read: TGTGCCTGGACCAAAGGGCAGGGGGCGCATCTAGGTAATCAGCCC. It yields the protein CAWTKGQGAHLGNQP. The entire CDR3 sequence reads CAWTKGQGAHLGNQPQHF.

This clone has at least ten counts. The CDR3 spells CSVELRTSEYNEQFF. CDR3 DNA, as far as it was read: TGCAGCGTTGAATTGCGGACTAGCGAGTACAATGAG. V is TRBV29-1 and J is TRBJ2-1; 9 nucleotides agree with TRBD2. With the read ending 3 residues before the CDR3 end, the germline J gene is used to fill in that end. This CDR3 region has 15 residues. Germline V gene sequence: CDR1 SQVTM, CDR2 ANQGSEA. V gave up 2 bases and J gave up 4 bases; unmatched junction bases: 6.

Of note for this clone: Coverage ceases 3 residues before the CDR3 finishes, and the germline J gene fills in the end. The V gene is TRBV6-2 or TRBV6-3, the J gene TRBJ2-7; D not certain. CDR1 and CDR2 (germline): MNHEY, SVGEGT. The CDR3 has 11 amino acids. V was cut by 4 bases and J by 4 bases, with 5 bases left in between. The CDR3 DNA, read in part, is TGTGCCAGCAGTTCCACATACGAG. It codes for CASSSTYE. The whole CDR3 reads CASSSTYEQYF.

Worth noting for this clone: Read coverage stops 3 residues before the CDR3 terminus; the germline J gene supplies the remainder. The V call is TRBV19, the J call TRBJ1-1; the D gene is possibly TRBD1 (6 bases). The CDR3 runs 14 residues. With 1 base removed from V and 6 bases from J, the gap between germline ends came to 12 bases. CDR1 and CDR2 (germline): LNHDA, SQIVND (reference sequence). CDR3 DNA (partial): TGTGCCAGTAGTATAGGAGGGGGGGGCCCTGAA. Its protein product is CASSIGGGGPE. The full CDR3 protein is CASSIGGGGPEAFF.

This clone was picked up many times. The CDR3 end falls 3 residues outside the read, so it is completed with the germline J gene. The genes are TRBV7-9 and TRBJ2-7; D might be TRBD1 (5 bases). With 1 base removed from V and 4 bases from J, the gap between germline ends came to 14 bases. The CDR3 sequence is 15 residues long. Per the germline V gene, CDR1 is SEHNR and CDR2 is FQNEAQ (reference sequence). Partial CDR3 DNA: TGTGCCAGCAGCTTAGATGCAGGGAAGACTTACGAG. Translating gives CASSLDAGKTYE. The CDR3 in full is CASSLDAGKTYEQYF.

This clone has at least ten counts. The CDR3 end falls 3 residues outside the read, so it is completed with the germline J gene. The V and J genes are TRBV3-1 (or the pseudogene TRBV3-2) and TRBJ2-7; TRBD1 matches at 10 bases. The CDR3 is 15 amino acids. With V trimmed by 0 bases and J by 5 bases, 4 bases remained unmatched. Germline V gene data show CDR1 as LGHDT and CDR2 as YNNKEL (reference sequence). This chain's CDR3 is CASSQEGGTGDEQYF. The covered CDR3 bases are TGTGCCAGCAGCCAAGAGGGGGGGACAGGGGACGAG.

In its sample, this clone was seen many times. The read terminates 3 residues before the CDR3 end, so the remaining end is supplied by the germline J gene. This chain connects TRBV30 to TRBJ2-5, with TRBD1 as a possible D gene (6 bases). The length of the CDR3 is 15 residues. With 0 bases removed from V and 5 bases from J, the gap between germline ends came to 16 bases. Germline values: CDR1 GTSNPN, CDR2 SVGIG (reference sequence). The CDR3 here is CAWSVRTGNTETQYF. The sequenced part of the CDR3 DNA is TGTGCCTGGAGTGTACGAACAGGGAACACCGAGACC.

This clone has a count of ten or more. The sequenced fragment ends 3 residues before the CDR3 boundary, so the rest is inferred from the germline J gene. The chain links TRBV20-1 to TRBJ2-1; D unclear. CDR3 length: 16 amino acids. V lost 1 base and J lost 4, with 17 bases in between. Germline CDR1 reads DFQATT; CDR2 reads SNEGSKA (reference sequence). Incomplete CDR3 DNA: TGCAGTGCTAGAGTTAACGCTAGACGGCCTTACAATGAG. Its translation is CSARVNARRPYNE. The entire CDR3 protein is CSARVNARRPYNEQFF.

This clone was observed many times. The read ends 3 residues shy of where the CDR3 ends; the end is completed using the germline J gene. V and J are TRBV6-1 and TRBJ1-1; 7 positions match TRBD1. Germline CDR1 reads MNHNS; CDR2 reads SASEGT. The CDR3 consists of 14 residues. V lost 4 bases, J lost 2 bases, and 4 bases stayed unmatched. CDR3 DNA (partial): TGTGCCAGCAGTGGACAGGGACCTAACACTGAA. This gives the protein CASSGQGPNTE. The entire CDR3 sequence reads CASSGQGPNTEAFF.

This clone was found many times. The read gets to within 3 residues of the CDR3 end, and the germline J gene fills in the rest. The V gene is TRBV4-1, the J gene TRBJ2-7, with 8 bases fitting TRBD2. CDR1 is MGHRA and CDR2 is YSYEKL in the germline V gene. V was clipped by 4 bases and J by 0 bases; unmatched bases: 8. CDR3 length: 16 amino acids. Here the CDR3 reads CASSPTGLAGSYEQYF. CDR3 bases read: TGCGCCAGCAGCCCAACCGGACTAGCAGGCTCCTACGAG.

This clone showed up just a few times. The CDR3 goes on 3 residues after the read ends, and that part is filled in from the germline J gene. The chain combines TRBV20-1 with TRBJ2-7, with D possibly TRBD2 on 5 matching bases. The CDR3 contains 13 residues. Germline V gene sequence: CDR1 DFQATT, CDR2 SNEGSKA (reference sequence). The V gene lost 5 bases and the J gene lost 1 base, with 12 bases spanning the gap. CDR3 residues: CSAEGSASYEQYF. The DNA read from the CDR3 is TGCAGTGCTGAGGGCTCGGCGTCCTACGAG.

This clone was picked up a small number of times. The sequence runs out 3 residues before the end of the CDR3; the remainder is reconstructed from the germline J gene. The J gene is TRBJ2-5, the V gene TRBV5-1; 10 bases agree with TRBD1. Germline CDR1 reads SGHRS; CDR2 reads YFSETQ. This CDR3 spans 16 amino acids. The ends lost 0 bases at V and 4 bases at J; junction bases unmatched: 6. The part of the CDR3 DNA that was read is TGCGCCAGCAGCTTGGGACAGGGGGCCGCTCCAGAGACC. Its protein is CASSLGQGAAPET. The complete CDR3 sequence is CASSLGQGAAPETQYF.

This clone was recorded at least ten times. The observed sequence ends 3 residues before the CDR3 terminus, with the missing tail filled in from the germline J gene. The rearrangement links TRBV4-1 to TRBJ2-3; no reliable D call. This CDR3 has 14 residues. Germline V gene data show CDR1 as MGHRA and CDR2 as YSYEKL. Trimming took 4 bases from V and 1 from J, leaving 9 bases between them. The CDR3 here is CASSPLWRTDTQYF. The CDR3 bases that were read are TGCGCCAGCAGCCCCCTTTGGCGCACAGATACG.